This TCR beta chain was sequenced in a study of blood T cell repertoires in COVID-19. On the study more broadly: Both acute and convalescent COVID-19 samples were obtained from the United States, Italy and Spain. T cells, B-cell-depleted T cells, or PBMCs supplied cDNA or gDNA.

This CDR3 is built from 14 residues. CDR1 is SGHRS and CDR2 is YFSETQ in the germline V gene. V lost 0 bases to trimming and J lost 4 bases, with 10 bases between them. Authors' analysis steps: The authors estimated nucleated cell counts from reference gene primer amplification. Libraries were prepared by immunoSEQ multiplex PCR; TCRdb keeps only in-frame clonotypes and omits some of them. That table gives V, J and clone size, and the DNA gave D and trimming. The profile shows 650,000 to 800,000 clones, 85% to 90% of them singletons. The clonotype comes from a woman aged 18-35 years with acute or convalescent COVID-19. J is TRBJ1-2 and V is TRBV5-1; D call uncertain. Material: peripheral blood. CDR3 loop: CASSLDTQSYGYTF. As DNA, the CDR3 is TGCGCCAGCAGCTTGGACACCCAATCCTATGGCTACACCTTC.